Here is one TCR beta chain with its context. This sample is drawn from a study of cytomegalovirus exposure and HLA in healthy donors. PCR involved 60 Vbeta and 13 Jbeta primers. The method was immunoSEQ multiplex PCR; TCRdb's version includes in-frame clones alone and lacks a portion of them. The sample shows roughly 150,000 clones, 70% of them seen only once. In germline, CDR1 is SGHVS, CDR2 FQNEAQ. The length of the CDR3 is 14 residues. V was clipped by 5 bases and J by 13 bases, with 18 bases between them. The TCR sequence derives from a woman aged 25-40 years in good health and CMV-seronegative. Sequencing was performed on PBMCs. V is TRBV7-8 and J is TRBJ1-6; D may be TRBD1 (5 bases). The CDR3 region is CASSPSRDSAPLHF. CDR3 nucleotide sequence: TGTGCCAGCAGCCCCTCCCGGGACTCCGCGCCCCTCCACTTT.